The TCR beta chain under discussion was sequenced for a study of Ad26.COV2.S vaccination and SARS-CoV-2 variants. Across the whole study: The authors gave Ad26.COV2.S intramuscularly, either once or twice 56 days apart.

As to this clone: The antigen is undetermined. The sample contains more than one DNA sequence encoding this CDR3.

The study, taken as a whole, reports: Responses of T cells in total may have been underestimated by the TCR breadth and depth analyses. Vaccinees displayed broader spike-specific TCR repertoires than placebo recipients.

Trimming took 0 bases from V and 3 from J, leaving 5 bases between them. The CDR3 covers 13 residues. Germline V lookup: CDR1 KGHSH, CDR2 LQKENI. Treatment reported: roughly 18 received Ad26.COV2.S at low or high dose, single or two shots; 5 received placebo; per-sample allocation not given. Collection of the samples took place on day 63 after the first injection of vaccine or placebo. Boston hosted the donor, who was an adult aged 18-55 years. Measured with immunoSEQ multiplex PCR; TCRdb has only the in-frame clones, and not every one. The table lists about 680,000 clones, roughly nine tenths of them singletons.

The chain is built from TRBV18 and TRBJ2-5; D possibly matches TRBD1 or TRBD2 (5 bases each). This sample comprised peripheral blood, obtained in a trial of Ad26.COV2.S vaccine versus placebo. The receptor was derived from a person between 18 and 65 years old who received the Ad26.COV2.S COVID-19 vaccine or a placebo. The CDR3 protein is CASSPPGEETQYF. The CDR3 DNA is TGTGCCAGCTCACCACCGGGGGAAGAGACCCAGTACTTC.